This T cell receptor beta chain was identified in a study of CD8+ T cells in alopecia areata. cDNA reverse transcribed from extracted RNA served as the sequencing template. The assay was immunoSEQ multiplex PCR, and TCRdb's table has in-frame clones only and misses some. Of roughly 200,000 clones listed, 35% to 40% are singletons. Treatment reported: oral pan-JAK inhibitor, 5-10 mg twice daily. This clone was seen a handful of times. The germline gives CDR1 SGHRS, CDR2 YFSETQ. CDR3 length: 13 amino acids. Trimming stripped 3 bases from V and 1 base from J, with 7 bases between. The material was CD4+ T cells sorted from blood, obtained between weeks 30 and 35, from a patient treated with tofacitinib. The TCR originated in a human donor with alopecia areata. The chain couples TRBV5-1 to TRBJ1-1; D unclear. CDR3 region: CASSSPWNTEAFF. CDR3 DNA: TGCGCCAGCAGCTCACCGTGGAACACTGAAGCTTTCTTT.